This T cell receptor beta chain appears in the sequencing data of a study of OX40 agonist ivuxolimab in advanced cancers. V was pared by 3 bases and J by 8 bases, with 8 bases between. The CDR3 runs 12 residues. Germline CDR1 and CDR2: ENHRY and SYGVKD. Produced via immunoSEQ multiplex PCR; TCRdb's table is partial and in-frame only. The repertoire consists of about 150,000 clones, with under 95% occurring once and the leading ten covering around 0.31%. The V gene is TRBV10-3, the J gene TRBJ2-1, with a possible D match to TRBD2 (6 bases). The specimen comprised CD4+ or CD8+ T cells sorted from blood, sampled in a trial of the OX40 agonist ivuxolimab. The TCR comes from an adult with an advanced solid tumor such as melanoma, head and neck, liver or kidney cancer. This chain's CDR3 is CAISDGSYEQFF. The CDR3 coding sequence is TGTGCCATCAGTGACGGGAGCTATGAGCAGTTCTTC.